These 17 T cell receptor beta chains came from one sample sequenced in a study of naive and memory T cell subsets. An equimolar mix of two oligonucleotides served as the beta constant-region primer for TRBC1 and TRBC2. Ligated cDNA was amplified by four rounds of PCR with nested alpha and beta constant-region primers and SP2. Via MiXCR, TCRdb re-called the UMI-ligation and nested PCR reads, giving one row per CDR3 protein. The sample contains some 31,000 distinct CDR3 sequences, under 20% of which appear only once. Sequenced material: effector memory CD4+ T cells from blood. The subset here: effector memory, CD45RA- CD27-. The receptors come from a human donor in good health.

V usage is TRBV7-2 and J usage is TRBJ1-5; D not resolved. The CDR3 is 18 amino acids. Germline V gene sequence: CDR1 SGHTA, CDR2 FQGNSA. V dropped 4 bases and J dropped 0 bases, with 19 bases sitting between them. The CDR3, as DNA: TGTGCCAGCAGCTCGCAAAGAGCCGGACGGCGTAGCAATCAGCCCCAGCATTTT. Amino acid sequence: CASSSQRAGRRSNQPQHF.

The rearrangement uses TRBV30 and TRBJ2-7; D is ambiguous. CDR3 length: 13 amino acids. Trimming took off 4 bases at V and 13 bases at J, with 23 bases between the two ends. Germline V gene data show CDR1 as GTSNPN and CDR2 as SVGIG (reference sequence). The CDR3 coding sequence is TGTGCCTGGAAATCCGGATCCAAGGGCCCAAACTACTTC. Encoded protein: CAWKSGSKGPNYF.

This clonotype rates as medium-sized. The chain combines TRBV7-2 with TRBJ1-6; D call uncertain. Germline V CDR1 and CDR2: SGHTA, FQGNSA. Trimming stripped 4 bases from V and 10 bases from J, with 17 bases between. This CDR3 contains 15 residues. The CDR3 DNA is TGTGCCAGCAGCTCCATTAAGGGCAGTCAGTCACCCCTCCACTTT. Protein: CASSSIKGSQSPLHF.

CDR3 loop: CATSGKGARETQYF. CDR3 bases: TGTGCCACCAGTGGGAAGGGGGCTCGGGAGACCCAGTACTTC. The rearrangement uses TRBV24-1 and TRBJ2-5; TRBD1 matches at 7 bases. Per germline, CDR1 KGHDR and CDR2 SFDVKD. The V and J ends lost 5 bases and 5 bases, in that order; junction bases with no gene match: 7. CDR3 length: 14 amino acids.

This clonotype was detected ten times or more. This rearrangement joins TRBV28 to TRBJ1-5, with D possibly being TRBD1 (6 bases). This CDR3 has 14 amino acids. V was pared by 10 bases and J by 6 bases, with 19 bases between. Germline CDR1 reads MDHEN; CDR2 reads SYDVKM. The CDR3 loop reads CATGEGGIGQPQHF. The CDR3 region has the DNA TGTGCCACAGGGGAGGGGGGGATTGGTCAGCCCCAGCATTTT.

V and J are TRBV20-1 and TRBJ2-1; TRBD2 matches at 14 bases. J lost 8 bases, V lost 4 bases, and 7 bases had no gene match. The CDR3 consists of 15 residues. Looked up from germline, CDR1 is DFQATT and CDR2 is SNEGSKA (reference sequence). In DNA form, the CDR3 reads TGCAGTGCTATCGGACTAGCGGGAGGACTGGATGAGCAGTTCTTC. This translates into CSAIGLAGGLDEQFF.

This clonotype was seen many times. V and J are TRBV6-5 and TRBJ1-2; no clear D gene. V lost 5 bases, J lost 2 bases, and 12 bases lay in between. This CDR3 is built from 14 residues. Germline CDR1 and CDR2: MNHEY and SVGAGI. The DNA for the CDR3 is TGTGCCAGCAGTAACCGAGGAAACAACTATGGCTACACCTTC. As protein: CASSNRGNNYGYTF.

The chain links TRBV4-3 to TRBJ2-3; D unresolved. Trimming took 4 bases from V and 0 from J, leaving 8 bases between them. The CDR3 has 14 residues. Germline V lookup: CDR1 LGHNA, CDR2 YSLEER. Here the CDR3 reads CASSRAASTDTQYF. DNA for the CDR3: TGCGCCAGCAGCCGGGCGGCCAGCACAGATACGCAGTATTTT.

This clonotype was recorded many times. This rearrangement joins TRBV29-1 to TRBJ2-5; 8 bases fit TRBD2. V shed 4 bases and J 5 bases; nucleotides not matched to a gene: 9. The CDR3 runs to 14 residues. Germline CDR1 is SQVTM and CDR2 is ANQGSEA. Here the CDR3 DNA reads TGCAGCGTTGGGTCGAGCGGGAGTGCGGAGACCCAGTACTTC. It translates to CSVGSSGSAETQYF.

This clonotype is judged medium-sized. V and J are TRBV20-1 and TRBJ1-5; D is unclear. CDR1 is DFQATT and CDR2 is SNEGSKA in the germline V gene (reference sequence). CDR3 length: 12 residues. V shed 6 bases and J shed 4 bases, with 10 bases lying between them. The CDR3 spells CSASMTNQPQHF. CDR3 DNA: TGCAGTGCCTCGATGACGAATCAGCCCCAGCATTTT.

The J gene is TRBJ2-1, the V gene TRBV14; D is unclear. Trimming shortened V by 0 bases and J by 7 bases, and 10 bases separated the two germline ends. This CDR3 spans 14 amino acids. Germline CDR1 reads SGHDN; CDR2 reads FVKESK. The DNA for the CDR3 is TGTGCCAGCAGCCAAGATATTTGGGGAAATGAGCAGTTCTTC. Amino acids: CASSQDIWGNEQFF.

This clonotype was detected only a few times. The chain employs TRBV20-1 and TRBJ2-1; D might be TRBD1 or TRBD2, each matching 5 bases. The CDR3 has 14 amino acids. Germline values: CDR1 DFQATT, CDR2 SNEGSKA (reference sequence). V dropped 3 bases and J dropped 6 bases, with 15 bases sitting between them. This CDR3 reads CSASLPPGTNEQFF. The CDR3 region has the DNA TGCAGTGCTAGTCTACCCCCAGGGACCAATGAGCAGTTCTTC.

The gene calls are TRBV7-8 and TRBJ1-5; 8 bases are a match to TRBD1. This CDR3 has 13 residues. Per the germline V gene, CDR1 is SGHVS and CDR2 is FQNEAQ. V lost 7 bases and J lost 6; bases outside the gene matches: 5. The CDR3 coding sequence is TGTGCCAGCACAGAGGACAGGGCTCAGCCCCAGCATTTT. It is translated as CASTEDRAQPQHF.

This clonotype is judged medium-sized (0.01 to 0.1%). J is TRBJ2-1 and V is TRBV2, with 8 bases matching TRBD2. J was trimmed by 3 bases and V by 3 bases; bases with no gene match: 10. This CDR3 spans 17 amino acids. Germline V gene data show CDR1 as SNHLY and CDR2 as FYNNEI. The CDR3, as DNA: TGTGCCAGCAGTGAGACTAGCGACAGCCGTTACTACAATGAGCAGTTCTTC. Protein product: CASSETSDSRYYNEQFF.

This clonotype occurred many times. The chain combines TRBV20-1 with TRBJ1-4; TRBD1 agrees at 10 bases. Trimming at V came to 6 bases and at J to 11 bases, leaving 9 bases not matched to a gene. Germline V gene lookup returns CDR1 DFQATT and CDR2 SNEGSKA (reference sequence). The CDR3 is 13 residues long. CDR3 coding DNA: TGCAGTGCACCGGGACAGGGGACGGGGAAACTGTTTTTT. Translation gives CSAPGQGTGKLFF.

The chain recombines TRBV30 with TRBJ1-1; D gene uncertain. This CDR3 contains 14 residues. V dropped 3 bases and J dropped 2 bases, with 13 bases sitting between them. CDR1 GTSNPN and CDR2 SVGIG come from the germline V gene (reference sequence). CDR3 in amino acids: CAWRGLGRNTEAFF. The CDR3 nucleotides are TGTGCCTGGAGAGGGTTAGGGAGAAACACTGAAGCTTTCTTT.

The chain couples TRBV25-1 to TRBJ1-4; possibly TRBD1 for D (6 bases). CDR3 length equals 13 residues. Germline V gene data show CDR1 as MGHDK and CDR2 as SYGVNS. The V and J ends lost 3 bases and 8 bases respectively, with 10 bases between them. DNA for the CDR3: TGTGCCAGCAGTGACGGGGGGCGGGAAAAACTGTTTTTT. This translates into CASSDGGREKLFF.